Each of the 3 T cell receptor beta chains below was sequenced from the same sample in a study of T cell responses to AZD1222 COVID-19 vaccine. The assay was immunoSEQ multiplex PCR, and TCRdb's table has in-frame clones only and misses some. The repertoire holds 95,000 to 150,000 clones, with under 85% as singletons. Sequenced here: peripheral blood, sampled on day 0 of AZD1222 vaccination. These receptors were collected from an adult in good health.

The genes are TRBV6-5 and TRBJ2-7, with 13 bases identical to TRBD2. Germline CDR1 is MNHEY and CDR2 is SVGAGI. The CDR3 consists of 15 residues. The trim removed 6 bases at V and 2 bases at J, leaving 4 bases unmatched. The chain's CDR3 is CASSPLAGGPYEQYF. The CDR3 region has the DNA TGTGCCAGCAGCCCACTAGCGGGGGGGCCCTACGAGCAGTACTTC.

The rearrangement joins TRBV5-5 to TRBJ2-3; 14 bases match TRBD2. The CDR3 is 16 amino acids. Looked up from germline, CDR1 is SGHKS and CDR2 is YYEKEE (reference sequence). With 5 bases clipped from V and 3 bases from J, the junction kept 5 bases outside the gene matches. The DNA of the CDR3 is TGTGCCAGCAGAACAAGGACTAGCGGGGGGACAGATACGCAGTATTTT. It codes for CASRTRTSGGTDTQYF. The full variable domain, in which reference TRBV5-5 and TRBJ2-3 provide the parts outside the CDR3, is DAGVTQSPTHLIKTRGQQVTLRCSPISGHKSVSWYQQVLGQGPQFIFQYYEKEERGRGNFPDRFSARQFPNYSSELNVNALLLGDSALYLCASRTRTSGGTDTQYFGPGTRLTVL.

The chain carries TRBV20-1 and TRBJ2-1; TRBD2 matches at 8 bases. The germline V gene has CDR1 DFQATT and CDR2 SNEGSKA (reference sequence). This CDR3 comprises 13 residues. Trimming cost V 3 bases and J 8 bases; bases outside gene matches: 6. This CDR3 reads CSASQAGEYEQFF. As DNA, the CDR3 is TGCAGTGCTAGTCAAGCGGGGGAATATGAGCAGTTCTTC.